This T cell receptor beta chain was identified during a study of blood T cell repertoires in COVID-19. About the study: Sites in the United States, Italy and Spain provided acute and convalescent COVID-19 samples.

In assigning cohorts, the study relied on participant-reported clinical history. Measured with immunoSEQ multiplex PCR; TCRdb has only the in-frame clones, and not every one. Of some 140,000 clones listed, approximately 81% are singletons. This CDR3 has 14 amino acids. After removal of 8 bases from V and 3 bases from J, the junction contained 9 bases not matched to a gene. Sample: PBMCs or T cells enriched from blood (not recorded which). V is TRBV23-1 and J is TRBJ1-2; 7 nucleotides align to TRBD1. TRBV23-1 is classed as an ORF, of uncertain function. The receptor comes from a man aged 35 to 55 with acute COVID-19. The CDR3: CASSADGTDYGYTF. The CDR3 bases are TGCGCCAGCTCCGCCGACGGGACAGACTATGGCTACACCTTC.